The 30 T cell receptor beta chains below all came from one sample that was sequenced in a study of blood T cell repertoires in COVID-19. Clones were read by immunoSEQ multiplex PCR, and TCRdb kept only the in-frame ones, dropping some. The sample has about 140,000 clones; around 80% are singletons. Sequencing input: peripheral blood. These receptors were taken from a man between 60 and 75 years old with acute or convalescent COVID-19.

V usage is TRBV28 and J usage is TRBJ2-5, with 13 bases identical to TRBD2. The CDR3 has 15 residues. With 6 bases clipped from V and 5 bases from J, the junction kept 6 bases outside the gene matches. Germline values: CDR1 MDHEN, CDR2 SYDVKM. In DNA, the CDR3 is TGTGCCAGCAGCACTAGCGGGAGGGCGGGTGAGACCCAGTACTTC. This codes for CASSTSGRAGETQYF.

This chain joins TRBV28 and TRBJ2-7; no reliable D call. V lost 6 bases and J 3 bases, leaving 18 bases between the germline ends. This CDR3 comprises 15 residues. Germline V gene sequence: CDR1 MDHEN, CDR2 SYDVKM. The CDR3 protein is CASRPGTPLVYEQYF. The CDR3 DNA reads TGTGCCAGCAGGCCCGGAACCCCGCTAGTCTACGAGCAGTACTTC.

The rearrangement joins TRBV3-1 (or the pseudogene TRBV3-2) to TRBJ2-5, with 9 bases matching TRBD2. The CDR3 has 15 amino acids. J lost 4 bases, V lost 2 bases, and 5 bases had no gene match. Looked up from germline, CDR1 is LGHDT and CDR2 is YNNKEL (reference sequence). Here the CDR3 reads CASSQKAGGRETQYF. The CDR3 nucleotides read TGTGCCAGCAGCCAAAAAGCGGGAGGACGAGAGACCCAGTACTTC.

J is TRBJ1-3 and V is TRBV30, with unresolved D. The CDR3 loop spans 11 amino acids. The V and J ends lost 3 bases and 5 bases respectively, with 5 bases between them. CDR1 is GTSNPN, CDR2 SVGIG, per germline (reference sequence). The CDR3 DNA follows: TGTGCCTGGAGGTCCAGAAACACCATATATTTT. Residues: CAWRSRNTIYF.

The chain combines TRBV10-3 with TRBJ1-6, with 11 nucleotides matching TRBD1. Germline CDR1 reads ENHRY; CDR2 reads SYGVKD. Trimming at V came to 2 bases and at J to 7 bases, leaving 4 bases not matched to a gene. The CDR3 is made up of 16 amino acids. CDR3 region: CAISEGTGGLNSPLHF. The CDR3 DNA follows: TGTGCCATCAGTGAGGGGACAGGGGGACTGAATTCACCCCTCCACTTT.

The rearrangement links TRBV7-6 to TRBJ1-1; TRBD1 agrees at 11 bases. The length of the CDR3 is 18 residues. CDR1 and CDR2 (germline): SGHVS, FNYEAQ. The J segment lost 4 bases and the V segment lost 2 bases, leaving 12 bases of the junction unmatched. CDR3 sequence: CASSLLPLSGTGGTEAFF. In DNA form, the CDR3 reads TGTGCCAGCAGCTTACTACCTCTATCCGGGACAGGGGGCACTGAAGCTTTCTTT.

The chain combines TRBV5-1 with TRBJ1-1; 7 bases line up with TRBD1. After removal of 4 bases from V and 1 base from J, the junction contained 4 bases not matched to a gene. This CDR3 region has 14 residues. Germline CDR1 SGHRS, CDR2 YFSETQ. CDR3 protein: CASSLGQKNTEAFF. CDR3 bases: TGCGCCAGCAGCCTGGGACAGAAGAACACTGAAGCTTTCTTT.

The chain is built from TRBV6-6 and TRBJ1-2; D gene unclear. The V end lost 6 bases, the J end lost 8 bases, and 19 bases lay between the germline ends. The germline V gene has CDR1 MNHNY and CDR2 SVGAGI (reference sequence). CDR3 length: 14 residues. CDR3 protein: CASSEISQASGYTF. The CDR3 nucleotides are TGTGCCAGCAGCGAAATCTCCCAGGCTAGCGGCTACACCTTC.

V usage is TRBV27 and J usage is TRBJ2-5, with D tentatively TRBD1 (6 bases). The CDR3 consists of 14 residues. Trimming took 5 bases from V and 2 from J, leaving 12 bases between them. CDR1 and CDR2 from the germline V gene are MNHEY and SMNVEV (reference sequence). This chain's CDR3 is CASSGQPVQETQYF. The CDR3 DNA sequence: TGTGCCAGCAGTGGACAGCCAGTACAAGAGACCCAGTACTTC.

This clone was detected a few times. V gene TRBV7-2 combines with J gene TRBJ1-1; 9 bases fit TRBD1. The junction had 2 bases not matched to a gene; V was cut back by 5 bases and J by 1 base. Germline lookup yields CDR1 SGHTA and CDR2 FQGNSA. This CDR3 spans 14 amino acids. The CDR3 DNA sequence: TGTGCCAGCAGCCGGGGACAGGGGAACACTGAAGCTTTCTTT. Its protein is CASSRGQGNTEAFF.

The CDR3: CASSVVVVDEQYF. CDR3 nucleotides: TGCGCCAGCAGCGTCGTTGTGGTAGACGAGCAGTACTTC. This sequence joins TRBV10-1 and TRBJ2-7; D remains unclear. CDR1 is WNHNN, CDR2 SYGVQD, per germline (reference sequence). The V end lost 6 bases, the J end lost 5 bases, and 14 bases lay between the germline ends. The CDR3 has 13 amino acids.

The chain carries TRBV19 and TRBJ1-5; 8 bases are a match to TRBD1. The CDR3 spans 15 residues. The V and J ends lost 7 bases and 4 bases, in that order; junction bases with no gene match: 9. From germline, CDR1 is LNHDA and CDR2 SQIVND (reference sequence). The DNA of the CDR3 is TGTGCCAGTAATAGGATACAGGGGGGAAATCAGCCCCAGCATTTT. Encoded protein: CASNRIQGGNQPQHF.

The chain links TRBV27 to TRBJ1-1, with D perhaps TRBD1 (6 bases). Between the trimmed V and J ends, which lost 4 bases and 2 bases, there was a span of 11 bases. The CDR3 is 14 residues long. Per the germline V gene, CDR1 is MNHEY and CDR2 is SMNVEV (reference sequence). Here the CDR3 DNA reads TGTGCCAGCAGTTCCCGGGACATCAACACTGAAGCTTTCTTT. Its protein is CASSSRDINTEAFF.

The gene calls are TRBV28 and TRBJ1-5; D might be TRBD1 (6 bases). Trimming removed 8 bases at V and 5 bases at J, with 16 bases between. Per germline, CDR1 MDHEN and CDR2 SYDVKM. The CDR3 runs to 14 residues. The CDR3 nucleotides read TGTGCCAGCCGAGAGGGACAAGGGTATCAGCCCCAGCATTTT. Translating gives CASREGQGYQPQHF.

The rearrangement uses TRBV5-1 and TRBJ2-2; a possible D gene is TRBD2 (7 bases). V shed 7 bases and J shed 0 bases, with 13 bases lying between them. This CDR3 comprises 15 residues. Germline V CDR1 and CDR2: SGHRS, YFSETQ. CDR3 sequence reads: CASYGGGANTGELFF. In DNA, the CDR3 is TGCGCCAGCTATGGGGGGGGCGCGAACACCGGGGAGCTGTTTTTT.

This chain joins TRBV9 and TRBJ1-6; D unclear. V was pared by 0 bases and J by 11 bases, with 9 bases between. The CDR3 has 13 amino acids. Germline lookup yields CDR1 SGDLS and CDR2 YYNGEE. For the CDR3, the DNA is TGTGCCAGCAGCGTAGCCCAGGATCCACCCCTCCACTTT. Its translation: CASSVAQDPPLHF.

This clone was seen many times. The chain combines TRBV2 with TRBJ1-2; 7 nucleotides match TRBD1. This CDR3 has 14 residues. CDR1 and CDR2 from the germline V gene are SNHLY and FYNNEI. Trimming cost V 4 bases and J 8 bases; bases outside gene matches: 10. CDR3 sequence (DNA): TGTGCCAGCAGTGGTATAGGACAGGTCGGCGGCTACACCTTC. Amino acids: CASSGIGQVGGYTF.

The rearrangement links TRBV6-5 to TRBJ2-7; TRBD1 aligns across 7 bases. This CDR3 comprises 15 residues. Germline V gene data show CDR1 as MNHEY and CDR2 as SVGAGI. V lost 5 bases and J lost 5; bases outside the gene matches: 12. The chain's CDR3 is CASSTRQGNFNEQYF. CDR3 DNA: TGTGCCAGCAGTACAAGACAGGGAAACTTCAACGAGCAGTACTTC.

The V and J genes are TRBV6-1 and TRBJ1-5; 7 bases line up with TRBD1. V dropped 2 bases and J dropped 6; count of bases not matched to a gene: 4. Germline CDR1 and CDR2: MNHNS and SASEGT. The CDR3 has 14 amino acids. The CDR3, as DNA: TGTGCCAGCAGTGAACGGGCAGGGGGTCAGCCCCAGCATTTT. Amino acid sequence: CASSERAGGQPQHF.

The chain recombines TRBV30 with TRBJ2-7, with 8 bases that match TRBD1. Trimming removed 3 bases from V and 4 bases from J; junction bases left unmatched: 2. Germline V gene data show CDR1 as GTSNPN and CDR2 as SVGIG (reference sequence). There are 12 residues in the CDR3. CDR3 amino acids: CAWSRGQYEQYF. The DNA of the CDR3 is TGTGCCTGGAGCAGGGGGCAATACGAGCAGTACTTC.

V and J are TRBV29-1 and TRBJ1-1; weak D call: TRBD1 (6 bases). The V end was cut by 7 bases, the J end by 1 base, with 16 bases between. Looked up from germline, CDR1 is SQVTM and CDR2 is ANQGSEA. The CDR3 loop spans 14 amino acids. This CDR3 is CSAWADRQNTEAFF. In nucleotides, the CDR3 is TGCAGCGCATGGGCCGACAGGCAGAACACTGAAGCTTTCTTT. The full variable domain, rest sourced from reference TRBV29-1 and TRBJ1-1, is SAVISQKPSRDICQRGTSLTIQCQVDSQVTMMFWYRQQPGQSLTLIATANQGSEATYESGFVIDKFPISRPNLTFSTLTVSNMSPEDSSIYLCSAWADRQNTEAFFGQGTRLTVV.

The rearrangement joins TRBV5-5 to TRBJ1-1; no firm D call. Trimming removed 0 bases at V and 0 bases at J, with 9 bases between. Germline-derived CDR1 and CDR2 are SGHKS and YYEKEE (reference sequence). The CDR3 loop spans 15 amino acids. This CDR3 reads CASSLAPNMNTEAFF. As DNA, the CDR3 is TGTGCCAGCAGCTTGGCCCCGAACATGAACACTGAAGCTTTCTTT.

The CDR3, as DNA: TGTGCCAGCAGTTTGGATGTGACAAAGGAAGGCTACACCTTC. Its translation is CASSLDVTKEGYTF. This chain joins TRBV28 and TRBJ1-2; no clear D. V lost 3 bases, J lost 8 bases, and 16 bases lay in between. CDR3 size: 14 residues. Germline CDR1 and CDR2: MDHEN and SYDVKM.

This chain connects TRBV7-2 to TRBJ1-5, with a weak D call TRBD1 (6 bases). V lost 3 bases and J lost 3, with 9 bases in between. Germline V gene sequence: CDR1 SGHTA, CDR2 FQGNSA. This CDR3 comprises 14 residues. The CDR3 reads CASSLAGVNQPQHF. CDR3 DNA: TGTGCCAGCAGCTTGGCAGGGGTCAATCAGCCCCAGCATTTT. Full variable domain (missing parts from reference TRBV7-2 and TRBJ1-5): GAGVSQSPSNKVTEKGKDVELRCDPISGHTALYWYRQSLGQGLEFLIYFQGNSAPDKSGLPSDRFSAERTGGSVSTLTIQRTQQEDSAVYLCASSLAGVNQPQHFGDGTRLSIL.

This clone is a singleton in its sample. The rearrangement joins TRBV2 to TRBJ1-2; D gene ambiguous. The CDR3 extends over 12 amino acids. Trimming stripped 6 bases from V and 5 bases from J, with 10 bases between. CDR1 and CDR2 (germline): SNHLY, FYNNEI. The CDR3 protein is CASRLGVYGYTF. DNA of the CDR3: TGTGCCAGCAGACTGGGAGTATATGGCTACACCTTC.

About this clone: The same CDR3 also results from other DNA sequences found in this sample. The V call is TRBV5-1, the J call TRBJ2-3; 7 nucleotides line up with TRBD1. The CDR3 contains 15 residues. Germline V gene lookup returns CDR1 SGHRS and CDR2 YFSETQ. J lost 0 bases, V lost 3 bases, and 4 bases had no gene match. CDR3 residues: CASSSGQESTDTQYF. The CDR3 DNA reads as TGCGCCAGCAGCTCTGGACAGGAGAGCACAGATACGCAGTATTTT.

The chain couples TRBV18 to TRBJ1-2; D not resolved. The CDR3 covers 14 residues. Trimming removed 5 bases from V and 0 bases from J, with 10 bases in between. The germline CDR1 and CDR2 sequences are KGHSH and LQKENI. The DNA for the CDR3 is TGTGCCAGCTCAAGGACTGGCGCTAACTATGGCTACACCTTC. It encodes CASSRTGANYGYTF.

In this sample, this clone turned up once. The rearrangement uses TRBV2 and TRBJ2-1; 14 bases are a match to TRBD2. Germline V gene data show CDR1 as SNHLY and CDR2 as FYNNEI. The CDR3 has 16 amino acids. The junction had 6 bases not matched to a gene; V was cut back by 3 bases and J by 8 bases. CDR3 DNA: TGTGCCAGCAGTGAGGAATCGGGACTAGCGGGAGATGAGCAGTTCTTC. Amino acids: CASSEESGLAGDEQFF.

This chain links TRBV6-2 or TRBV6-3 with TRBJ2-5; 8 bases are shared with TRBD2. With 5 bases clipped from V and 3 bases from J, the junction kept 2 bases outside the gene matches. This CDR3 comprises 13 residues. CDR1 is MNHEY, CDR2 SVGEGT, per germline. The CDR3 spells CASSRRGEETQYF. The CDR3, as DNA: TGTGCCAGCAGTCGGCGGGGGGAAGAGACCCAGTACTTC.

CDR3 residues: CASTPGFGEQFF. DNA of the CDR3: TGTGCCAGCACCCCCGGGTTCGGTGAGCAGTTCTTC. The chain uses TRBV11-2 and TRBJ2-1; D remains unclear. Germline CDR1 reads SGHAT; CDR2 reads FQNNGV. CDR3 length: 12 amino acids. V was pared by 7 bases and J by 9 bases, with 13 bases between.